This T cell receptor (beta chain) originates from a study of response to subunit inactivated influenza vaccine. TCRdb reanalysed the RT-PCR reads using MiXCR and keeps one entry per CDR3 protein. Among roughly 570,000 distinct CDR3 sequences listed, less than 15% were seen once. This CDR3 contains 13 residues. Germline V gives CDR1 SNHLY, CDR2 FYNNEI. The V gene lost 3 bases and the J gene lost 6 bases, with 8 bases spanning the gap. Source: PBMCs from blood, taken 11 to 12 days after vaccination. The TCR originated in a middle-aged man who received an inactivated influenza vaccine. The chain carries TRBV2 and TRBJ2-2; D unresolved. Here the CDR3 reads CASSEERPGELFF. CDR3 sequence (DNA): TGTGCCAGCAGTGAGGAAAGGCCCGGGGAGCTGTTTTTT.